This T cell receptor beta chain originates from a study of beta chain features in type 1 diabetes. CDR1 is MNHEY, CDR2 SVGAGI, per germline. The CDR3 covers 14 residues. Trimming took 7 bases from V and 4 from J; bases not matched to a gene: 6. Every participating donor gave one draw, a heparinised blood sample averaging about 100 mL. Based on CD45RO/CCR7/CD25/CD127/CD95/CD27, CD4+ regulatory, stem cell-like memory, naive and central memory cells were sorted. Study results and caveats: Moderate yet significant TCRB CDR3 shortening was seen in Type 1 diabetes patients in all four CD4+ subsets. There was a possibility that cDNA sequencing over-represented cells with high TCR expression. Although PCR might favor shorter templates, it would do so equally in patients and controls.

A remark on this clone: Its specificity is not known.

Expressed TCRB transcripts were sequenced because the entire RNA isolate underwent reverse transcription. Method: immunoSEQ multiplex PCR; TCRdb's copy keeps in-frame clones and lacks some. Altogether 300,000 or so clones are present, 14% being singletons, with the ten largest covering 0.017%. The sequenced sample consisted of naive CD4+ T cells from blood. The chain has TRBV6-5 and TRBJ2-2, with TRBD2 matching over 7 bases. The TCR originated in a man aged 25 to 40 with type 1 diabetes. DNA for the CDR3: TGTGCCAGCATTAACGGGAGGAGCACCGGGGAGCTGTTTTTT. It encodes CASINGRSTGELFF.